This T cell receptor (beta chain) stems from a study of cytomegalovirus exposure and HLA in healthy donors. About the study: An earlier analysis identified 120 million or so unique TCR beta sequences in about 200 million T cells. HLA-typed donors were the source of around 80 million unique TCRs, which an early data release held.

This clone has a handful of counts. Antigen unknown. V lost 5 bases and J 13 bases, leaving 15 bases between the germline ends. The CDR3 runs 12 residues. Looked up from germline, CDR1 is MNHEY and CDR2 is SMNVEV (reference sequence). Study outcomes and limitations: In a later analysis, compared with equally common non-associated chains, HLA-associated beta chains were more expanded.

Nominal health characterized the donors when sampled, though unrecorded immune exposures were likely. 60 Vbeta and 13 Jbeta primers were used in PCR. TCRdb's table, derived via immunoSEQ multiplex PCR, lists solely in-frame clones and lacks some. The data contain 85,000 to 100,000 clones, about 85% of them singletons. The chain is built from TRBV27 and TRBJ2-1; weak D call: TRBD1 (7 bases). The TCR was taken from a girl aged 2-10 years in good health and CMV-seropositive. Material: PBMCs. This chain's CDR3 is CASSNRGGKQFF. The CDR3 DNA sequence: TGTGCCAGCAGTAACAGGGGAGGTAAACAGTTCTTC.